The rows below give T cell receptor beta chains drawn from one sample of a study of blood T cell repertoires in COVID-19. Some clones are missing from TCRdb's copy, which holds only in-frame ones; the method was immunoSEQ multiplex PCR. Among 280,000 or so clones, over 75% were seen once, and the ten largest hold about an eighth. Input material: peripheral blood. These receptors all stem from a human donor in a cohort sampled during active COVID-19. The CDR3 runs from the conserved cysteine through the conserved F or W. D genes are given only for firm matches. Clone size is shown for a subset of rows, as once, few, many or a class of expanded clone.

j_call v_call clone_size d_call cdr3_nt cdr3_aa
TRBJ2-3 TRBV9 . . TGTGCCAGCAGCGTGGCCGTCACAGATACGCAGTATTTT CASSVAVTDTQYF
TRBJ1-2 TRBV12-3/TRBV12-4 . TRBD1 TGTGCCAGCCAACAGGGGGATGGCTACACCTTC CASQQGDGYTF
TRBJ1-2 TRBV5-6 . . TGTGCCAGCAGCTTGGATTCGGGATATGGCTACACCTTC CASSLDSGYGYTF
TRBJ2-3 TRBV5-8 . TRBD2 TGTGCCAGCAGCTCCGGGACTAGCGGAATCACAGATACGCAGTATTTT CASSSGTSGITDTQYF
TRBJ2-7 TRBV19 . TRBD2 TGTGCCACCGCCCCGGGACTAAGCTCCTACGAGCAGTACTTC CATAPGLSSYEQYF
TRBJ2-2 TRBV24-1 once TRBD1 TGTGCCACCAGCCTTTCCGGGACAGGGGGAGCCGGGGAGCTGTTTTTT CATSLSGTGGAGELFF
TRBJ2-1 TRBV5-1 . TRBD1 TGCGCCAGCAGCTTCCCCACATCAGGACAGGCAATACGAAGCTCCTACAATGAGCAGTTCTTC CASSFPTSGQAIRSSYNEQFF
TRBJ2-7 TRBV5-1 . TRBD2 TGCGCCAGCAGCTTAAGCGGGGGGCACGAGCAGTACTTC CASSLSGGHEQYF
TRBJ2-1 TRBV28 . . TGTGCCAGCAGTTTTACCAGGGGGCAGTTCTTC CASSFTRGQFF
TRBJ1-6 TRBV9 . . TGTGCCAGCAGCCTCCGGGACACGGATTCACCCCTCCACTTT CASSLRDTDSPLHF
TRBJ2-2 TRBV5-6 few TRBD1 TGTGCCAGCAGCGGACAGGGCGCAGGGGAGCTGTTTTTT CASSGQGAGELFF
TRBJ2-7 TRBV28 . . TGTGCCACGCGGCCCGTTAACTACGAGCAGTACTTC CATRPVNYEQYF